Sequencing of this TCR beta chain was carried out in a study of CD8 T cells in Susac syndrome. Study-level background: Blood was drawn from Susac syndrome patients while they were therapy-naive, on corticosteroids, or on intravenous immunoglobulin alone. Study findings and constraints: In TEMRA cells and active patients, CD8+ clonal expansion in Susac reached its peak.

Germline CDR1 LNHDA, CDR2 SQIVND (reference sequence). V shed 5 bases and J shed 4 bases, with 11 bases lying between them. The CDR3 sequence is 13 residues long. Patients with Susac syndrome showed fulfilment of recently defined diagnostic criteria for definite or probable disease. Points on this clonotype: The antigen remains unidentified.

RNA was extracted with the RNeasy kit, and a quantity of roughly 0.5 to 1 ug was reverse transcribed using random hexamers. TCRdb independently ran MiXCR on the immunoSEQ multiplex PCR reads; one entry per CDR3 protein. The table records roughly 110,000 distinct CDR3 sequences, around 94% of them present only once. Sequenced input: CD8+ T cells from PBMCs. The chain joins TRBV19 to TRBJ1-1, with D maybe TRBD1 (5 bases). The source of this sequence is a human donor with Susac syndrome. The CDR3 reads CASSAGRGTEAFF. CDR3 nucleotide sequence: TGTGCCAGTAGTGCAGGGCGGGGCACTGAAGCTTTCTTT.